The clone carrying this T cell receptor (beta chain) was recorded many times. The antigen is not known. TCRdb itself ran the RT-PCR reads through MiXCR, one entry per CDR3 protein. The top ten hold roughly a tenth of the sample, which has 650,000 to 800,000 distinct CDR3 sequences, around a sixth seen once. This specimen comes from a study of response to subunit inactivated influenza vaccine. The CDR3 sequence is 16 residues long. Losses at the gene ends were 4 bases for V and 2 bases for J; bases not matched to a gene: 6. Looked up from germline, CDR1 is SNHLY and CDR2 is FYNNEI. Study outcomes and limitations: The study's authors posited that every seasonal influenza vaccination enlists few new T cells.

Here the sequenced sample was PBMCs from blood, taken 5 days after vaccination. V gene TRBV2 combines with J gene TRBJ2-3, with 10 bases that match TRBD2. The sequence derives from a man aged 50-60 years who received an inactivated influenza vaccine. The CDR3 here is CASSGASGRFTDTQYF. CDR3 coding DNA: TGTGCCAGCAGTGGGGCTAGCGGGAGATTCACAGATACGCAGTATTTT.